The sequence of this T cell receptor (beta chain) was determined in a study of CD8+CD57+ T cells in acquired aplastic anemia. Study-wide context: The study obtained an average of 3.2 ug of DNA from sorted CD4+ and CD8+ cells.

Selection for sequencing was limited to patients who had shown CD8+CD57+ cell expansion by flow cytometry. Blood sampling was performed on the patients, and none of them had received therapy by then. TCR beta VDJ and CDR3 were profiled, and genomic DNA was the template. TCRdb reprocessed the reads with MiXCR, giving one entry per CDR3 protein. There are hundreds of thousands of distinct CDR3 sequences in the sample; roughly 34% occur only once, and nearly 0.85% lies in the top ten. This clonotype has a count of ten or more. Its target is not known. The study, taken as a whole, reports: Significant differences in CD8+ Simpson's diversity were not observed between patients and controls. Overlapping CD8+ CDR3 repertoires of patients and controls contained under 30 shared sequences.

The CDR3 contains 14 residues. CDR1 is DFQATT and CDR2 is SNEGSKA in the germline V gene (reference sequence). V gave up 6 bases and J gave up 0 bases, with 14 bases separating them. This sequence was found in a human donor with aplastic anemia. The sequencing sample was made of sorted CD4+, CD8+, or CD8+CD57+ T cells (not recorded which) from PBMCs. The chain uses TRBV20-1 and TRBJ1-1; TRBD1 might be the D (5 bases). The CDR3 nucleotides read TGCAGTGCCGTAATTGGGGCCATGAACACTGAAGCTTTCTTT. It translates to CSAVIGAMNTEAFF.